The source of this T cell receptor (beta chain) is a study of blood T cell repertoires in COVID-19 (dated by TCRdb to between 2020 and 2021). Background on the whole study: Samples from collaborators originated in the United States, Italy and Spain and spanned both the acute and convalescent phases of COVID-19. The repertoires were released in a freely available public database meant as a resource for research on the immune response to SARS-CoV-2. The sample metadata nearly always contained a de-identified subject ID, COVID-19 status, age in years and sex. Deeply sampled blood TCRbeta repertoires from subjects exposed to, actively infected with, or recovered from COVID-19 were included in the dataset. Where HLA class I and class II types were available, the types were taken from metadata supplied by the sample provider, not from assay-based typing. The material from the prospective study consisted of cDNA or gDNA derived from T cells, B-cell-depleted T cells, or PBMCs. The samples were drawn from the first 160 participants of the ongoing ImmuneRACE study and from under 1,500 subjects provided by 6 global collaborators.

Deletion took 5 bases off V and 0 bases off J, with a span of 10 bases between the germline ends. Counted from cysteine to phenylalanine, this CDR3 has 13 amino acids. The sequence is cut down to CDR3 DNA, 39 bases in frame from base 1. The germline V gene (reference sequence) supplies CDR1 GTSNPN and CDR2 SVGIG. Enrolling through a virtual design, the prospective study's participants ranged in age from roughly 18 to 95 years and lived across some 22 United States geographic areas. In the prospective study, participants were assigned to cohorts based on the clinical history participants reported in a screening survey and a study questionnaire. In the prospective study, mobile phlebotomists collected whole blood, serum and a nasopharyngeal or oropharyngeal swab from each participant. Participants in the prospective study had the option to provide additional blood draws and questionnaires over a roughly two-month period. Prospective study blood samples were shipped either frozen or at room temperature before DNA extraction.

To note about this clone: Its cognate antigen has yet to be identified. The record has no base qualities; no much larger clone is one base away. Other DNA sequences within the sample encode an identical CDR3.

TCRbeta CDR3 regions were amplified from genomic DNA by means of the immunoSEQ Assay, a bias-controlled multiplex PCR. Processing in the source paper ran as follows. Nucleated cell counts per sample were estimated from amplification of reference gene primers within the assay. To quantify the absolute abundance of each unique TCRbeta CDR3 rearrangement, sequence reads were collapsed and filtered. Productive Simpson clonality was computed per sample as the square root of Simpson's diversity index over productive rearrangements. The source is immuneACCESS, and TCRdb retained only in-frame sequences with V and J called. Part of the clones is not carried over; for the studies checked, unresolved V genes explain less than half of this, and the remainder is unexplained. That table is the source of V, J and clone size, and D and trimming were worked out from the DNA. Within this sample are fewer than 450,000 clones, with nearly 90% of them counted one time only. Over 2% of the sample goes to the ten largest clones.

General findings and caveats noted by the study authors: The quantity of clinical and demographic metadata differed by source and by participant and was supplied without curation.

The sequence was collected from a woman aged 40 to 50 with acute COVID-19. Sequenced sample: PBMCs or T cells enriched from blood (not recorded which). This chain is built from TRBV30 and TRBJ1-2; a tentative D match to TRBD1 spans 5 bases. The CDR3 amino acid sequence is: CAWSRGANYGYTF. The DNA is TGTGCCTGGTCCCGGGGGGCTAACTATGGCTACACCTTC.